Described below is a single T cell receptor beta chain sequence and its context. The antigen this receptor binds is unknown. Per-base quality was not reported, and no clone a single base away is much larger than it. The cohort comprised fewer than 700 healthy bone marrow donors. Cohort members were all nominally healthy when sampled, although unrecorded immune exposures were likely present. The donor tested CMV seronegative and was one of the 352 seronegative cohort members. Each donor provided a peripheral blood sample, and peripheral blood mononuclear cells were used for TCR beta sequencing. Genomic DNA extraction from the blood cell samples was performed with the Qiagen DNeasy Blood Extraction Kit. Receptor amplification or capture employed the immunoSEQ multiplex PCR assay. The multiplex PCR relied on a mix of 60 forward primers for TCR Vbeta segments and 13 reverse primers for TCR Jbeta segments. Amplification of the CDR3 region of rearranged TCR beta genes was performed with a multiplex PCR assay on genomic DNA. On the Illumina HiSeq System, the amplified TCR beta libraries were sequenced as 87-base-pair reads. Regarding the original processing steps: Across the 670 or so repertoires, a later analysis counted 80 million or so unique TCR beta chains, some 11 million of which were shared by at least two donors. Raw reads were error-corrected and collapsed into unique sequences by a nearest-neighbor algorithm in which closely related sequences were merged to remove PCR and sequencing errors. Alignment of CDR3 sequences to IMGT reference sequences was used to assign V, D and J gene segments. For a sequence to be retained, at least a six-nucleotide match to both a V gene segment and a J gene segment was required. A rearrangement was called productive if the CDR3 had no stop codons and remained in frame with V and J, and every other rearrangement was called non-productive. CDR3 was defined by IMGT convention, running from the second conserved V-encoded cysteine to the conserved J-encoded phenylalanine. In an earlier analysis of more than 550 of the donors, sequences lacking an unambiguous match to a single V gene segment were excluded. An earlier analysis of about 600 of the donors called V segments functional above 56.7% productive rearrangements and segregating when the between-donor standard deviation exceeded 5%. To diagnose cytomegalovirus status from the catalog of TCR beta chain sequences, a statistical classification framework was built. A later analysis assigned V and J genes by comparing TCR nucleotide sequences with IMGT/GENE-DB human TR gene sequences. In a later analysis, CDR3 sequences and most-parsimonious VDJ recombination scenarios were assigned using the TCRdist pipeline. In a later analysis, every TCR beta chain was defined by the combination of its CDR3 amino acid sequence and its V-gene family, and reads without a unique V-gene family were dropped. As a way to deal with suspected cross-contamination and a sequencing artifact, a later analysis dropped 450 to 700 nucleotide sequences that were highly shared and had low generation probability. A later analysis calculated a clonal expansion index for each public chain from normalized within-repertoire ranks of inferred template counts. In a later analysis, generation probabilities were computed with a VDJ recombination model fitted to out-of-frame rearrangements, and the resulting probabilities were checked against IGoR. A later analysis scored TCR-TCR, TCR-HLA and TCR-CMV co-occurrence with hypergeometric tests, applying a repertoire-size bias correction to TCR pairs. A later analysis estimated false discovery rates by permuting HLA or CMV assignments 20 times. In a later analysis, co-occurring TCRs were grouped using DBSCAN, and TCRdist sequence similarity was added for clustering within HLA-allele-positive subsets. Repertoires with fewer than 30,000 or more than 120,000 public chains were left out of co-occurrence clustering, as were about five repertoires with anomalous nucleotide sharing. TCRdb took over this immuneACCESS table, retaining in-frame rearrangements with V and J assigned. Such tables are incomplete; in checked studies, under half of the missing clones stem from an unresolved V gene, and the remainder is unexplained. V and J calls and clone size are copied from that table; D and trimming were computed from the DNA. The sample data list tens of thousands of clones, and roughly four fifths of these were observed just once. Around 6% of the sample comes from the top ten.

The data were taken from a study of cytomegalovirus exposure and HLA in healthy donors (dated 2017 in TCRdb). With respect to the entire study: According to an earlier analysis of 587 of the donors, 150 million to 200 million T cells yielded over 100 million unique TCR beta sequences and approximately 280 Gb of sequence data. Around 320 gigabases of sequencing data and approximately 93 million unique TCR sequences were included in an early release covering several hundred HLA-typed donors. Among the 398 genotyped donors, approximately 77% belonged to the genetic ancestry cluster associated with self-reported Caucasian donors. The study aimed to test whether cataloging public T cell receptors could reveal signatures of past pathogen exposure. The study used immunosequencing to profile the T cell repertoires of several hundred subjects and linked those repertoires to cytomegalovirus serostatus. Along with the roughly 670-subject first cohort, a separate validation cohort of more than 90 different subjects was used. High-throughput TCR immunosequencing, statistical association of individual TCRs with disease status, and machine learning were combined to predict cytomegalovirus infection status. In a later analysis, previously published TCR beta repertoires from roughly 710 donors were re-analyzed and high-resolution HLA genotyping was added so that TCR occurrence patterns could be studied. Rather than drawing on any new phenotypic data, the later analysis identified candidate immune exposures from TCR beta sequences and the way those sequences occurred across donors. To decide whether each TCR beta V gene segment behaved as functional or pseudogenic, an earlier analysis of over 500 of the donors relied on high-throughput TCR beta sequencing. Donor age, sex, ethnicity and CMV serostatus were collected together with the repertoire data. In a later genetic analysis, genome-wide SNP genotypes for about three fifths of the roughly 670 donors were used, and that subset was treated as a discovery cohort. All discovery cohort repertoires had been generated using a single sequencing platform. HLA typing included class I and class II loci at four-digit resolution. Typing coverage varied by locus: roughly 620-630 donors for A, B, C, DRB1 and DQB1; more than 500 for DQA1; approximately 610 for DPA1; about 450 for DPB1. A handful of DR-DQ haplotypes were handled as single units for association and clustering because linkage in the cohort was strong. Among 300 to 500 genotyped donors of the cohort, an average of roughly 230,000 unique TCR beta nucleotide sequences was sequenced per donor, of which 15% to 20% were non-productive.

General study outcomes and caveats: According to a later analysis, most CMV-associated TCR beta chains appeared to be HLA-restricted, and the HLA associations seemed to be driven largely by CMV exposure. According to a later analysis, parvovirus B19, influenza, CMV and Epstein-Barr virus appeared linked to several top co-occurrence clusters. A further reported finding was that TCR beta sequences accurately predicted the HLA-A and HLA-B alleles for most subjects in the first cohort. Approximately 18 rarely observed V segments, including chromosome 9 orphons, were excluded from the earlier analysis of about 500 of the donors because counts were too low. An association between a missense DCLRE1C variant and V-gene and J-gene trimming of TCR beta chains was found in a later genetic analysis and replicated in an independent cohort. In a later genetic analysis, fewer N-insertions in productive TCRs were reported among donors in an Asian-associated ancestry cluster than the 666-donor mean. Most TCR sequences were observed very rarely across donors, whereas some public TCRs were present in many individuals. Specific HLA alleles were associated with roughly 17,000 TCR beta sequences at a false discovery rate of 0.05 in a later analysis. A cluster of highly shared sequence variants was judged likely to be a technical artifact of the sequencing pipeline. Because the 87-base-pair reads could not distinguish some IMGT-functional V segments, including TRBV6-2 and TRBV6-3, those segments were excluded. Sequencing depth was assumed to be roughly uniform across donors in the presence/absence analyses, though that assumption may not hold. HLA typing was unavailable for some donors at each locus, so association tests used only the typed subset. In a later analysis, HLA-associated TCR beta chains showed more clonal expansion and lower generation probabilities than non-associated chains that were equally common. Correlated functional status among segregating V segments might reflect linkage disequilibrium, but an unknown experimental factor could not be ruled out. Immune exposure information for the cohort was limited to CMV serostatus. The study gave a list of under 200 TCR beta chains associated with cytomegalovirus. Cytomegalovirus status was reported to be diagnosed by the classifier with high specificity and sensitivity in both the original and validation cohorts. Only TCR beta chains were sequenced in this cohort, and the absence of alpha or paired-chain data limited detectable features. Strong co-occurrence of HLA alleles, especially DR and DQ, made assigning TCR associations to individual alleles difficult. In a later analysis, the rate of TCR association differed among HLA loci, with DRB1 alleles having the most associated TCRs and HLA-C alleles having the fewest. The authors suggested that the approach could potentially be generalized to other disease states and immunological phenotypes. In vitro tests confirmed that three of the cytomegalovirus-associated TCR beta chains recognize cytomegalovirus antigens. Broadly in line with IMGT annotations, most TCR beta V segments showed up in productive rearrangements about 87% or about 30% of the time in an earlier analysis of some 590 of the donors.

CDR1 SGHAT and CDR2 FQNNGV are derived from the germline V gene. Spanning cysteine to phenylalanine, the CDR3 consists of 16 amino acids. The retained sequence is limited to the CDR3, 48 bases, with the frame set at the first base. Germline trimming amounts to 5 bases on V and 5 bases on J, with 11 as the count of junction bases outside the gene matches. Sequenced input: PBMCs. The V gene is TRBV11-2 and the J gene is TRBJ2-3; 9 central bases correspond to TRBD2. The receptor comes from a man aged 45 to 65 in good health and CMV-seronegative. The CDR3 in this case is CASSKQTGTSRDTQYF. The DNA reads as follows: TGTGCCAGCAGCAAACAAACCGGGACTAGCCGAGATACGCAGTATTTT.